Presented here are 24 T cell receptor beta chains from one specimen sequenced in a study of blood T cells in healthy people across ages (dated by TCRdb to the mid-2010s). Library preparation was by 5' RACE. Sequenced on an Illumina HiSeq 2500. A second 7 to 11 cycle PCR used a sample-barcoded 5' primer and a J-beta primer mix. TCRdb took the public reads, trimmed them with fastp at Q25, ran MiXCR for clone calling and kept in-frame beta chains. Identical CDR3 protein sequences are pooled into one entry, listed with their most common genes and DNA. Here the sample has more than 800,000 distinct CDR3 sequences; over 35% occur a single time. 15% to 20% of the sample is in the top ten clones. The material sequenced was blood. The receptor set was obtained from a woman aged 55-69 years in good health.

The CDR3 DNA is TGCGCCAGCAGCTCGACTAGTCGAACCGGGGAGCTGTTTTTT. Protein product: CASSSTSRTGELFF. The V gene is TRBV5-1, the J gene TRBJ2-2; possible D gene TRBD2, 6 bases. Trimming cost V 3 bases and J 5 bases, with 11 bases left between them. Germline CDR1 and CDR2: SGHRS and YFSETQ. This CDR3 comprises 14 residues.

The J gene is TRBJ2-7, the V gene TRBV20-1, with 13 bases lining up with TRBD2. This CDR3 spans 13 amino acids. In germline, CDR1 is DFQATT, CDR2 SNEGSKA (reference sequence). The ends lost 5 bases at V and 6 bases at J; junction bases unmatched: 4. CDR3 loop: CSAATSGRPEQYF. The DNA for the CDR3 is TGCAGTGCTGCGACTAGCGGGAGGCCCGAGCAGTACTTC.

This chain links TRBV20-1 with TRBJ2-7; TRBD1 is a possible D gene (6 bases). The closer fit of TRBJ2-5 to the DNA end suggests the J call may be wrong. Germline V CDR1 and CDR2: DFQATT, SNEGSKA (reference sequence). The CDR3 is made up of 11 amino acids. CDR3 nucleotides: TGCAGTAGGGGGACGGGAGAGACCCAGTACTTC. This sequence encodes CSRGTGETQYF.

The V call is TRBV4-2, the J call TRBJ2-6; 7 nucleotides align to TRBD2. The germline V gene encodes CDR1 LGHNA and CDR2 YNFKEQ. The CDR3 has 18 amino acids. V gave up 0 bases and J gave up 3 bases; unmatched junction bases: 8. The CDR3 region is CASSQDRGGPSGANVLTF. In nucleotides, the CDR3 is TGTGCCAGCAGCCAAGATAGGGGAGGGCCTAGTGGGGCCAACGTCCTGACTTTC.

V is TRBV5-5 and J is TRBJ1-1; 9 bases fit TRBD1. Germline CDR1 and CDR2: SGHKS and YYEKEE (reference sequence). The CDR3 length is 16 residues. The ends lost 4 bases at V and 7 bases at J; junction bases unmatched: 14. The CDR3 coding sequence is TGTGCCAGCAGCCCGGGGACAGGGAGGCCCAGCAGTGAAGCTTTCTTT. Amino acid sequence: CASSPGTGRPSSEAFF.

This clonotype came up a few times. The CDR3 bases are TGTGCCAGCAGTCCTAGACTAGCGGGGTACACAGATACGCAGTATTTT. This encodes CASSPRLAGYTDTQYF. This chain uses TRBV28 with TRBJ2-3; TRBD2 matches at 11 bases. Germline V CDR1 and CDR2: MDHEN, SYDVKM. The CDR3 length is 16 residues. The J segment lost 2 bases and the V segment lost 5 bases, leaving 6 bases of the junction unmatched.

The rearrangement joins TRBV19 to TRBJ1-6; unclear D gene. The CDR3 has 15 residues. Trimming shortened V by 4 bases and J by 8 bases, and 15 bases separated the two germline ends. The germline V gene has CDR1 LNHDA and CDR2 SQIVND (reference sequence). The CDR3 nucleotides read TGTGCCAGTAGTACCGCAAGGACCCTTTATTCACCCCTCCACTTT. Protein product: CASSTARTLYSPLHF.

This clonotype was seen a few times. The CDR3 sequence is CATQPGLAGGGAYEQYF. The CDR3 region has the DNA TGTGCCACCCAACCAGGACTAGCGGGAGGAGGGGCCTACGAGCAGTACTTC. V gene TRBV2 combines with J gene TRBJ2-7; 14 bases line up with TRBD2. Germline-derived CDR1 and CDR2 are SNHLY and FYNNEI. Germline trimming cut 10 bases from V and 2 bases from J; bases unmatched to any gene: 13. The CDR3 runs 17 residues. Variable domain in full (rest from reference TRBV2 and TRBJ2-7): EPEVTQTPSHQVTQMGQEVILRCVPISNHLYFYWYRQILGQKVEFLVSFYNNEISEKSEIFDDQFSVERPDGSNFTLKIRSTKLEDSAMYFCATQPGLAGGGAYEQYFGPGTRLTVT.

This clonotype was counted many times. The CDR3: CASSPVRETQYF. In DNA form, the CDR3 reads TGTGCCAGCAGTCCCGTGAGGGAGACCCAGTACTTC. This chain joins TRBV12-3 or TRBV12-4 and TRBJ2-5; D is unresolved. CDR3 size: 12 residues. V was cut by 5 bases and J by 5 bases, with 9 bases left in between.

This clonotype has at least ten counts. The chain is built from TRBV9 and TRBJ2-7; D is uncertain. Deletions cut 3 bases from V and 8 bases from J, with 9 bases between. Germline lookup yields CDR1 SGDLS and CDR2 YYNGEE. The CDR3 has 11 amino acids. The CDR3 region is CASSARGQQYF. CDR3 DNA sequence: TGTGCCAGCAGCGCTCGAGGACAGCAGTACTTC.

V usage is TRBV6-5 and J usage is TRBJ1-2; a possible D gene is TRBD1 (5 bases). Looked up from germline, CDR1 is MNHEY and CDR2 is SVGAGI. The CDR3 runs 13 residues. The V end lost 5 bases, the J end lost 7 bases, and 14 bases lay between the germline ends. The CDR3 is CASSSRDSVGYTF. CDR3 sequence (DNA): TGTGCCAGCAGTAGTCGGGACTCCGTTGGCTACACCTTC.

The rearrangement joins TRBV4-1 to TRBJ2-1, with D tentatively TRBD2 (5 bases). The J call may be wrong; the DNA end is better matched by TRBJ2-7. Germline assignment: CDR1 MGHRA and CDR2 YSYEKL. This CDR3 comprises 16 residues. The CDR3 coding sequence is TGCGCCAGCAGCCAAGATTATAGCGCCTTCTGGAATGAGCAGTACTTC. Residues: CASSQDYSAFWNEQYF.

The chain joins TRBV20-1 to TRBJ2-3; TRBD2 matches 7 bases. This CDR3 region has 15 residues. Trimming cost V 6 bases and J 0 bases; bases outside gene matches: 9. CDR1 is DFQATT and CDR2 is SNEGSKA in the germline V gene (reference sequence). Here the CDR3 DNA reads TGCAGTGCCCCGCGGGTGGGGGGGAGCACAGATACGCAGTATTTT. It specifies CSAPRVGGSTDTQYF.

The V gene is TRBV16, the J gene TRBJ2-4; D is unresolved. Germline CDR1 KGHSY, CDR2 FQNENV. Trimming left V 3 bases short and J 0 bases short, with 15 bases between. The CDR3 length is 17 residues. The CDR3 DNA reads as TGTGCCAGCAGCCACATGTCAGAACTTCTAGCCAAAAACATTCAGTACTTC. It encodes CASSHMSELLAKNIQYF. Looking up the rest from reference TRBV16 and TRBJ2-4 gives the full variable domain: GEEVAQTPKHLVRGEGQKAKLYCAPIKGHSYVFWYQQVLKNEFKFLISFQNENVFDETGMPKERFSAKCLPNSPCSLEIQATKLEDSAVYFCASSHMSELLAKNIQYFGAGTRLSVL.

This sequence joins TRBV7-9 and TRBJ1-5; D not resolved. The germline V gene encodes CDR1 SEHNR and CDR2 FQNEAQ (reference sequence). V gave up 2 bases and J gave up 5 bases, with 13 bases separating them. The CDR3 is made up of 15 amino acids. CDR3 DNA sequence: TGTGCCAGCAGCTTACCCAAGGGTGTCGATCAGCCCCAGCATTTT. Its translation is CASSLPKGVDQPQHF. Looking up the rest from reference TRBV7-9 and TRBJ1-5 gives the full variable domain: DTGVSQNPRHKITKRGQNVTFRCDPISEHNRLYWYRQTLGQGPEFLTYFQNEAQLEKSRLLSDRFSAERPKGSFSTLEIQRTEQGDSAMYLCASSLPKGVDQPQHFGDGTRLSIL.

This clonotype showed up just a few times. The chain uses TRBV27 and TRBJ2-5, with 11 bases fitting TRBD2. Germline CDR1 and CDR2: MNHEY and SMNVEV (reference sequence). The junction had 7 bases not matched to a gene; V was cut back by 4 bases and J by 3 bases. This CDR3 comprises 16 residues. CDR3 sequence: CASSSATTSGEETQYF. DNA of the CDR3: TGTGCCAGCAGTTCAGCCACGACTAGCGGGGAAGAGACCCAGTACTTC.

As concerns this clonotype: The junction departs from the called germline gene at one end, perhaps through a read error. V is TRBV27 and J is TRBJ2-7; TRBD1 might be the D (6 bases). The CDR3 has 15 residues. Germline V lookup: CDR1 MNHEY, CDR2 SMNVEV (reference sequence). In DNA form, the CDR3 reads TGTGCCAGCAGTTTCACCCGGGACATACTATACGGGCAGTACTTC. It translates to CASSFTRDILYGQYF.

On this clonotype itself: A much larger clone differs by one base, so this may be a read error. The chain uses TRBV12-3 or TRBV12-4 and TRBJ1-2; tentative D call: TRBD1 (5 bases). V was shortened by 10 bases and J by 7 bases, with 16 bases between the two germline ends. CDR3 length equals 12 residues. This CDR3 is CATVPAGCGYTF. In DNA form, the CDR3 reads TGTGCCACGGTACCCGCAGGGTGTGGCTACACCTTC.

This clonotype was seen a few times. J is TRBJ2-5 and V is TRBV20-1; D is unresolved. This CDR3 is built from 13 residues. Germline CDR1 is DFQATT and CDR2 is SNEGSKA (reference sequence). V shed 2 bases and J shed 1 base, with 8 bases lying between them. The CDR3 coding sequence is TGCAGTGCTAGAACAGCCACCCAAGAGACCCAGTACTTC. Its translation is CSARTATQETQYF.

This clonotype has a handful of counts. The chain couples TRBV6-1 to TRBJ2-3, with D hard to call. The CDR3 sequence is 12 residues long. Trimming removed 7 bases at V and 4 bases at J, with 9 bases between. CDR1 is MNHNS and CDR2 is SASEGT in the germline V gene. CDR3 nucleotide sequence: TGTGCCAGCACCCGACGGGCAGATACGCAGTATTTT. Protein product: CASTRRADTQYF.

The CDR3 nucleotides are TGTGCCAGCAAACCGGCCCAAGCCCACGAGCAGTACTTC. Translated: CASKPAQAHEQYF. The rearrangement links TRBV6-5 to TRBJ2-7; D is unclear. V was cut by 7 bases and J by 5 bases, with 15 bases left in between. Germline V lookup: CDR1 MNHEY, CDR2 SVGAGI. This CDR3 is built from 13 residues.

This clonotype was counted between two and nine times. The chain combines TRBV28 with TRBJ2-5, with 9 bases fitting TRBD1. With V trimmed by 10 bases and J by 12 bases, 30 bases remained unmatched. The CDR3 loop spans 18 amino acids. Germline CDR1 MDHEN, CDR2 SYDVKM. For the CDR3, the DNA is TGTGCCACCCGTTCCCGCAGTTTGTCGGGACAGGGCGCCGTAGTTAAGTACTTC. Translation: CATRSRSLSGQGAVVKYF.

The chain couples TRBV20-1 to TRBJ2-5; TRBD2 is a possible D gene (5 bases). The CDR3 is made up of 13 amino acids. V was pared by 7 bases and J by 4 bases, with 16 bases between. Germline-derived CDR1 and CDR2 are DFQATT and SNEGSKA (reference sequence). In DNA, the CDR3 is TGCAGTGTTCAAGTTCGAGGGTTAGAGACCCAGTACTTC. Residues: CSVQVRGLETQYF.

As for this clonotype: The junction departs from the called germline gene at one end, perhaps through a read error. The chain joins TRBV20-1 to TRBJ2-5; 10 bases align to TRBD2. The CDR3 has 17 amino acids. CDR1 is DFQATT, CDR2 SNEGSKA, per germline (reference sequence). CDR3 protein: CSATRNSEAGGQETRYF. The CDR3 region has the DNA TGCAGTGCTACCCGCAACTCAGAAGCGGGAGGGCAAGAGACCCGGTACTTC.